This T cell receptor (beta chain) was retrieved from a study of blood T cell repertoires in COVID-19 (dated by TCRdb to 2019 to 2021). For context, the study as a whole: Collaborator samples came from the United States, Italy and Spain and covered acute and convalescent phases of COVID-19. Deeply sampled blood TCRbeta repertoires from subjects exposed to, actively infected with, or recovered from COVID-19 were included in the dataset. The samples were drawn from two sources: the first 160 participants of the ongoing ImmuneRACE study, and 950 to 1,500 subjects contributed by 6 global collaborators. Sample metadata almost always included a de-identified subject ID, COVID-19 status, age in years and sex. The repertoires were released in a freely available public database meant as a resource for research on the immune response to SARS-CoV-2. The material from the prospective study consisted of cDNA or gDNA derived from T cells, B-cell-depleted T cells, or PBMCs. HLA class I and class II types, where available, came from metadata supplied by the sample provider rather than from assay-based typing. Beyond this particular receptor, the publication reports: The quantity of clinical and demographic metadata differed by source and by participant and was supplied without curation.

Of note for this clone: This clone's antigen is unknown. Base qualities are not provided; no much larger clone lies one nucleotide away.

The collaborating institutions used their own protocols to collect whole blood in K2EDTA tubes. Collaborator samples were shipped for TCRbeta analysis as frozen whole blood, isolated PBMCs, or DNA extracted from either sample type. The immunoSEQ Assay, a bias-controlled multiplex PCR, was used to amplify TCRbeta CDR3 regions from genomic DNA. The paper's data handling went like this. Within the assay, amplification of reference gene primers was used to estimate how many nucleated cells each sample contained. To quantify the absolute abundance of each unique TCRbeta CDR3 rearrangement, sequence reads were collapsed and filtered. For each sample, productive Simpson clonality was calculated by taking the square root of Simpson's diversity index across productive rearrangements. This is the immuneACCESS table as TCRdb keeps it, with only in-frame sequences that have V and J called. A part of the clones is gone; compared with another copy, unresolved V genes explain less than half, and the rest is unexplained. V, J and clone size reflect that table, while D and trimming were determined from the DNA. This sample holds under 250,000 clones; about 85% were observed only once. The ten largest clones represent over 5.5% of the sample.

The sequenced material came from peripheral blood. This sequence was found in a woman in her sixties with active or convalescent COVID-19.

The CDR3: CASSQGAMAFF. The DNA sequence is TGTGCCAGCAGCCAAGGCGCTATGGCTTTCTTT. The sequence is built from TRBV14 and TRBJ1-1; the D gene is not confidently resolved. At the junction V is shortened by 1 base and J by 11 bases, with 8 bases in between. In the germline V gene, CDR1 corresponds to SGHDN and CDR2 to FVKESK. From cysteine to phenylalanine, the CDR3 is 11 amino acids long. Only the CDR3 part of the read is kept: 33 bases, read in frame from the first base.